This TCR beta chain was identified during a study of CD8 T cells in Susac syndrome. General study results and limits: TCR sequencing and HLA analysis covered a relatively small number of individuals.

The study sequenced TCR beta in blood CD8+ and CD4+ T cells. Bulk CD8+ and CD4+ cells came from magnetic negative isolation; CD8+ TEMRA by FACS. When the RNA was reverse transcribed, random hexamers were used with an input of roughly 0.45 to 1 ug. By means of immunoSEQ multiplex PCR, TCR beta CDR3 spanning 54 Vbeta and 13 Jbeta underwent amplification. MiXCR, run by TCRdb on the immunoSEQ multiplex PCR reads, gives a single entry per CDR3 protein. The profile covers 200,000 to 250,000 distinct CDR3 sequences, with just over 90% appearing a single time and 0.055% to 0.075% taken by the ten largest. A word on this clonotype: What it binds is unknown.

The CDR3 is 14 amino acids. Germline CDR1 is DFQATT and CDR2 is SNEGSKA (reference sequence). J lost 5 bases, V lost 5 bases, and 4 bases had no gene match. The J gene is TRBJ2-5, the V gene TRBV20-1; 14 bases align to TRBD2. Sequenced: CD4+ T cells from PBMCs. The receptor was isolated from a human donor with multiple sclerosis. CDR3 in DNA: TGCAGTGCTCGACTAGCGGGAGGGAGGGAGACCCAGTACTTC. Its protein product is CSARLAGGRETQYF.